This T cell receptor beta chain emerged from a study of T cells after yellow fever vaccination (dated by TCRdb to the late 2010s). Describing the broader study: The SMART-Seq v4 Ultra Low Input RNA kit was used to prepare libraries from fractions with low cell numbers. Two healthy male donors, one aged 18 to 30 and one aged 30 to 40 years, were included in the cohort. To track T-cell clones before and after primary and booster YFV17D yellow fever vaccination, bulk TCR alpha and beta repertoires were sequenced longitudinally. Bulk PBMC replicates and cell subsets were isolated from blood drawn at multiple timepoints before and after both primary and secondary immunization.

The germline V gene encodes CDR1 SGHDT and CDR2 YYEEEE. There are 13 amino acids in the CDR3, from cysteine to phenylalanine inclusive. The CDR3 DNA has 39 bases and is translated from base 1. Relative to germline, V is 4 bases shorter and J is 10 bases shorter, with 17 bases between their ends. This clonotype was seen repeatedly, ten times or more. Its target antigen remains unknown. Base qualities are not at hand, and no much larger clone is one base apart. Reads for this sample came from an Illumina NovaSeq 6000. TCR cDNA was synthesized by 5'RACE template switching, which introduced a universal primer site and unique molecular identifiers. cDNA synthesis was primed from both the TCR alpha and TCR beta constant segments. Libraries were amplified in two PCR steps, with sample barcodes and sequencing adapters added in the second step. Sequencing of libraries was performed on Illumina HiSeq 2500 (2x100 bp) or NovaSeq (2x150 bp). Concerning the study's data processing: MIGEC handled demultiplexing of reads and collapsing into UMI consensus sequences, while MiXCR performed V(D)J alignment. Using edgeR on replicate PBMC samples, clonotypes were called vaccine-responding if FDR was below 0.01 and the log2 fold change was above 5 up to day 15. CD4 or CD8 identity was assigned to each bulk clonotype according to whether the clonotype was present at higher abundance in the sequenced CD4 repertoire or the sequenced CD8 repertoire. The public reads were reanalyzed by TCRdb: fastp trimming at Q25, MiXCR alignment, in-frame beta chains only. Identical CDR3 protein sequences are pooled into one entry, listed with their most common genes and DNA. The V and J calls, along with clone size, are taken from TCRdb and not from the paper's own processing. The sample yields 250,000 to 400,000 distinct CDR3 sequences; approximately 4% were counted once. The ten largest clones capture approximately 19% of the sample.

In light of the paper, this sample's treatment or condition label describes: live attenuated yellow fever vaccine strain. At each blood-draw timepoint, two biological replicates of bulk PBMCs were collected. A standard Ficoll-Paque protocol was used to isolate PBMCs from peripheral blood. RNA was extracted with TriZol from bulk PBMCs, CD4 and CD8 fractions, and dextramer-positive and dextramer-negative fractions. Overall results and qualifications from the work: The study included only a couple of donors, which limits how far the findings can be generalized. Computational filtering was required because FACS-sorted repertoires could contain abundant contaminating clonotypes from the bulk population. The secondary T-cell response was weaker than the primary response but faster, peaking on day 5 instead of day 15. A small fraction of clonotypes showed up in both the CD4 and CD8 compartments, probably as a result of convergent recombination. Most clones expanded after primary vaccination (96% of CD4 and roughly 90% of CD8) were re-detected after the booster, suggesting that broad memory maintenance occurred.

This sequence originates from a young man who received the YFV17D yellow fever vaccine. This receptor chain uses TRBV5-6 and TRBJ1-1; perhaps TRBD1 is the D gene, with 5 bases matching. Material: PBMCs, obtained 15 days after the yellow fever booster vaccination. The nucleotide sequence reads TGTGCCAGCAGCCCCCGCAGGGAGCCAGCAGCTTTCTTT. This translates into CASSPRREPAAFF.